The entry below describes one T cell receptor (beta chain). This clone was counted a single time. The antigen it binds to is not known. Base qualities are not recorded, but no much larger clone differs from it by a single base. Enrolling through a virtual design, the prospective study's participants ranged in age from roughly 18 to 89 years and lived across roughly 24 United States geographic areas. In the prospective study, participants were assigned to cohorts based on the clinical history participants reported in a screening survey and a study questionnaire. ImmuneRACE Cohort 3 recovered participants were defined by two consecutive negative NP/OP PCR tests, healthcare professional clearance, or symptom resolution. In the prospective study, mobile phlebotomists collected whole blood, serum and a nasopharyngeal or oropharyngeal swab from each participant. Over a roughly 2-month period, participants in the prospective study had the option of providing additional blood draws and questionnaires. Blood samples from the prospective study were shipped frozen or at room temperature prior to DNA extraction.

TCRbeta CDR3 regions were amplified from genomic DNA using the immunoSEQ Assay, a bias-controlled multiplex PCR. The authors processed their data as follows. Nucleated cell counts per sample were estimated from amplification of reference gene primers within the assay. To quantify the absolute abundance of each unique TCRbeta CDR3 rearrangement, sequence reads were collapsed and filtered. For each sample, productive Simpson clonality was calculated as the square root of Simpson's diversity index across productive rearrangements. Held by TCRdb, this immuneACCESS table contains in-frame sequences only and omits some clones. Under half of the omission traces to an unresolved V gene where checked; the cause of the rest is unknown. From that table come the V and J calls and clone size; the DNA was used to work out D and trimming. For this sample there are some 300,000 clones; approximately 86% appear just once. The biggest ten clones account for 1% of the sample.

The CDR1 and CDR2 encoded by the germline V gene are KGHDR and SFDVKD. The CDR3 holds 13 amino acids from the cysteine to the phenylalanine. This entry keeps only the CDR3 DNA: 39 bases, framed from base 1. The junction shows trimming of 7 bases on V and 8 bases on J, and the gene matches do not reach 7 bases of it. This entry belongs to a study of blood T cell repertoires in COVID-19 (dated by TCRdb to about 2020). In terms of the full investigation: Samples from collaborators originated in the United States, Italy and Spain and spanned both the acute and convalescent phases of COVID-19. The prospective study material was composed of cDNA or gDNA derived from T cells, B-cell-depleted T cells, or PBMCs. Deeply sampled blood TCRbeta repertoires from subjects exposed to, actively infected with, or recovered from COVID-19 were included in the dataset. A freely available public database, intended as a resource for researchers studying the immune response to SARS-CoV-2, is where the repertoires were released. Samples were obtained from the ongoing ImmuneRACE study (first 160 participants) and from about 1,300 subjects provided by 6 global collaborators. Sample metadata almost always included a de-identified subject ID, COVID-19 status, age in years and sex. Where available, HLA class I and class II types were obtained from metadata supplied by the sample provider rather than from assay-based typing. Study-wide findings and limitations: The quantity of clinical and demographic metadata differed by source and by participant and was supplied without curation.

This clonotype originated in a woman in her thirties who had recovered from COVID-19. This sequence uses TRBV24-1 and TRBJ1-1; 9 bases in between match TRBD1. The sample consisted of PBMCs or T cells enriched from blood (not recorded which). The DNA sequence is TGTGCCACCAGCTCCCGGGACAGGGCCGAAGCTTTCTTT. The translation is CATSSRDRAEAFF.